These 25 T cell receptor beta chains share one sample of origin, sequenced in a study of response to subunit inactivated influenza vaccine. MiXCR, run by TCRdb on the RT-PCR reads, gives a single entry per CDR3 protein. In the table there are 550,000 to 600,000 distinct CDR3 sequences, 10% to 15% of which are singletons. Sequences were derived from PBMCs from blood, sampled on the day of vaccination. These receptor sequences come from a man aged 50-60 years who received an inactivated influenza vaccine.

This clonotype was detected many times. The V and J genes are TRBV5-1 and TRBJ2-1; weak D call: TRBD1 (5 bases). The CDR3 is 15 residues long. The V end was cut by 0 bases, the J end by 9 bases, with 16 bases between. CDR1 and CDR2 from the germline V gene are SGHRS and YFSETQ. The CDR3 sequence is CASSLDLSPRVEQFF. CDR3 bases: TGCGCCAGCAGCTTGGATCTTAGCCCCAGGGTTGAGCAGTTCTTC.

The V call is TRBV2, the J call TRBJ2-7; the match to TRBD2 covers 9 bases. V lost 1 base to trimming and J lost 4 bases; unmatched junction nucleotides: 8. Germline V gene sequence: CDR1 SNHLY, CDR2 FYNNEI. The CDR3 totals 16 residues. The CDR3 DNA follows: TGTGCCAGCAGTGAAGGACTAGCGGTGAACGGGTACGAGCAGTACTTC. Amino acids: CASSEGLAVNGYEQYF.

V is TRBV16 and J is TRBJ1-5; D is unclear. Looked up from germline, CDR1 is KGHSY and CDR2 is FQNENV. The CDR3 is 14 amino acids. The germline V and J ends were trimmed by 2 bases and 9 bases, with 14 bases remaining between them. CDR3 sequence reads: CASSQEVGPGPQHF. CDR3 coding DNA: TGTGCCAGCAGCCAAGAAGTCGGACCCGGGCCCCAGCATTTT.

This clonotype was observed a few times. The J gene is TRBJ2-1, the V gene TRBV28; 14 bases map to TRBD2. The length of the CDR3 is 16 residues. Germline lookup yields CDR1 MDHEN and CDR2 SYDVKM. The J segment lost 8 bases and the V segment lost 1 base, leaving 4 bases of the junction unmatched. Here the CDR3 reads CASSLLGLAGVDEQFF. The CDR3 DNA reads as TGTGCCAGCAGTTTATTGGGACTAGCGGGAGTGGATGAGCAGTTCTTC.

This clonotype has a count of ten or more. The rearrangement joins TRBV20-1 to TRBJ2-3; TRBD2 matches 14 bases. V shed 3 bases and J 5 bases; nucleotides not matched to a gene: 7. The CDR3 consists of 16 residues. Germline V gene lookup returns CDR1 DFQATT and CDR2 SNEGSKA (reference sequence). In nucleotides, the CDR3 is TGCAGTGCTAGTTCTGGGACTAGCGGGAGAGGAGATACGCAGTATTTT. Its translation: CSASSGTSGRGDTQYF.

This clonotype was seen repeatedly, ten times or more. The genes are TRBV20-1 and TRBJ2-1, with 10 positions matching TRBD2. This CDR3 contains 17 residues. V shed 0 bases, J shed 0 bases, and the junction held 5 bases outside the gene matches. Per germline, CDR1 DFQATT and CDR2 SNEGSKA (reference sequence). The CDR3 here is CSARDRLAGRSYNEQFF. The DNA of the CDR3 is TGCAGTGCTAGAGATCGACTAGCGGGCCGCTCCTACAATGAGCAGTTCTTC.

This clonotype was found a few times. The rearrangement uses TRBV9 and TRBJ2-1; TRBD1 matches 8 bases. The germline CDR1 and CDR2 sequences are SGDLS and YYNGEE. Germline trimming cut 0 bases from V and 3 bases from J; bases unmatched to any gene: 5. This CDR3 is 16 amino acids long. CDR3 amino acids: CASSVAAQGGYNEQFF. CDR3 nucleotides: TGTGCCAGCAGCGTAGCGGCACAGGGGGGCTACAATGAGCAGTTCTTC.

This clonotype was picked up a small number of times. The chain is built from TRBV7-9 and TRBJ1-2; 11 bases are shared with TRBD1. The germline V gene has CDR1 SEHNR and CDR2 FQNEAQ (reference sequence). With 4 bases clipped from V and 8 bases from J, the junction kept 6 bases outside the gene matches. This CDR3 is built from 14 residues. CDR3 DNA: TGTGCCAGCAGCTCGGGACAGGGGGATTGGGGCTACACCTTC. This codes for CASSSGQGDWGYTF.

This clonotype was seen more than once but under ten times. V and J are TRBV7-2 and TRBJ2-1, with D perhaps matching TRBD2 (5 bases). Trimming stripped 1 base from V and 8 bases from J, with 9 bases between. This CDR3 is built from 13 residues. In germline, CDR1 is SGHTA, CDR2 FQGNSA. Here the CDR3 reads CASSLVRDDEQFF. CDR3 in DNA: TGTGCCAGCAGCTTAGTTCGGGATGATGAGCAGTTCTTC.

As concerns this clonotype: A much larger clonotype is one base distant, so this may be a read error. The rearrangement joins TRBV6-2 or TRBV6-3 to TRBJ2-7; TRBD1 is a possible D gene (5 bases). Per germline, CDR1 MNHEY and CDR2 SVGEGT. CDR3 length: 15 residues. The CDR3 DNA reads TGTGCCAGCACGCGGTCCAGGGAAAGCTCCTACGAGCAGGACTTC. This sequence encodes CASTRSRESSYEQDF.

The V gene is TRBV20-1, the J gene TRBJ1-6; 7 nucleotides agree with TRBD1. The germline gives CDR1 DFQATT, CDR2 SNEGSKA (reference sequence). V gave up 4 bases and J gave up 6 bases; unmatched junction bases: 12. The CDR3 contains 16 residues. The CDR3 sequence: CSAIVALDRANSPLHF. In DNA form, the CDR3 reads TGCAGTGCTATTGTAGCCCTTGACAGGGCTAATTCACCCCTCCACTTT.

This clonotype appeared a few times. The rearrangement links TRBV6-2 or TRBV6-3 to TRBJ1-2; D unclear. The CDR3 covers 13 residues. CDR1 is MNHEY, CDR2 SVGEGT, per germline. V dropped 8 bases and J dropped 0 bases, with 10 bases sitting between them. The CDR3, as DNA: TGTGCCAGCGTAGCCCCAGCTAACTATGGCTACACCTTC. This sequence encodes CASVAPANYGYTF.

Many counts were recorded for this clonotype. The J gene is TRBJ2-5, the V gene TRBV20-1; the D is unclear. Germline V gene sequence: CDR1 DFQATT, CDR2 SNEGSKA (reference sequence). Trimming pared 6 bases from V and 2 bases from J, leaving 10 bases between. The CDR3 extends over 12 amino acids. The CDR3 reads CSAQLGQETQYF. CDR3 coding DNA: TGCAGTGCCCAGCTCGGTCAAGAGACCCAGTACTTC.

The V gene is TRBV5-1, the J gene TRBJ2-2, with 9 positions matching TRBD1. V lost 7 bases and J lost 4; bases outside the gene matches: 8. CDR1 SGHRS and CDR2 YFSETQ come from the germline V gene. The CDR3 totals 15 residues. The CDR3, as DNA: TGCGCCAGCCGGCGGGGACAGGGAACCACCGGGGAGCTGTTTTTT. It is translated as CASRRGQGTTGELFF.

This clonotype was detected many times. The CDR3 DNA reads as TGCGCCAGCAGCTTGGGACAGGGGGTCGCCAAAAACATTCAGTACTTC. Protein: CASSLGQGVAKNIQYF. The chain uses TRBV5-1 and TRBJ2-4; 9 bases match TRBD1. The CDR3 spans 16 residues. The germline V gene has CDR1 SGHRS and CDR2 YFSETQ. After removal of 0 bases from V and 1 base from J, the junction contained 2 bases not matched to a gene.

The sample holds a few counts of this clonotype. The V gene is TRBV10-3, the J gene TRBJ2-7; 9 bases fit TRBD1. The CDR3 spans 13 residues. Germline trimming cut 8 bases from V and 2 bases from J; bases unmatched to any gene: 4. Germline values: CDR1 ENHRY, CDR2 SYGVKD. The CDR3 DNA reads as TGTGCCATCCGGGACAGGGACACCTACGAGCAGTACTTC. It encodes CAIRDRDTYEQYF.

In its sample, this clonotype was seen a few times. V is TRBV6-5 and J is TRBJ1-6, with 11 bases matching TRBD1. The V gene's germline CDR1 is MNHEY and CDR2 SVGAGI. J was trimmed by 9 bases and V by 4 bases; bases with no gene match: 8. The CDR3 sequence is 16 residues long. The CDR3 loop is CASSSPGQGESSPLHF. The CDR3 DNA reads as TGTGCCAGCAGTTCGCCGGGACAGGGGGAAAGTTCACCCCTCCACTTT.

The table lists this clonotype with a few counts. The V call is TRBV11-2, the J call TRBJ1-6; 7 bases are a match to TRBD1. CDR1 and CDR2 from the germline V gene are SGHAT and FQNNGV. The CDR3 runs to 18 residues. With V trimmed by 2 bases and J by 6 bases, 13 bases remained unmatched. Written as DNA, the CDR3 is TGTGCCAGCAGCTTAAACGCCCCAGGGGGTATTGGTAATTCACCCCTCCACTTT. Translated, it gives CASSLNAPGGIGNSPLHF. The full variable domain, with the rest looked up from reference TRBV11-2 and TRBJ1-6, is EAGVAQSPRYKIIEKRQSVAFWCNPISGHATLYWYQQILGQGPKLLIQFQNNGVVDDSQLPKDRFSAERLKGVDSTLKIQPAKLEDSAVYLCASSLNAPGGIGNSPLHFGNGTRLTVT.

The genes are TRBV30 and TRBJ2-3; 13 bases align to TRBD2. Germline V lookup: CDR1 GTSNPN, CDR2 SVGIG (reference sequence). J lost 6 bases, V lost 1 base, and 10 bases had no gene match. The CDR3 loop spans 17 amino acids. CDR3 nucleotide sequence: TGTGCCTGGAGTGGTGAAGGGACTAGCGGGATTTGGGATACGCAGTATTTT. It translates to CAWSGEGTSGIWDTQYF.

The table lists this clonotype with many counts. The CDR3 bases are TGTGCCAGCAGTCCCATTAGCGGGAGATTGCGCGAGCAGTACTTC. Its translation: CASSPISGRLREQYF. J is TRBJ2-7 and V is TRBV6-2 or TRBV6-3, with 9 bases that match TRBD2. Germline trimming cut 5 bases from V and 6 bases from J; bases unmatched to any gene: 11. CDR1 is MNHEY and CDR2 is SVGEGT in the germline V gene. The CDR3 runs 15 residues.

The chain uses TRBV20-1 and TRBJ1-1; TRBD1 matches 7 bases. CDR3 length: 14 residues. The V gene end was trimmed by 5 bases and the J gene end by 4 bases; junction bases not matched to a gene: 10. Germline V gene data show CDR1 as DFQATT and CDR2 as SNEGSKA (reference sequence). The CDR3 bases are TGCAGTGCTCCCGGGACAGCGGCGAGCACTGAAGCTTTCTTT. It specifies CSAPGTAASTEAFF.

The rearrangement uses TRBV7-9 and TRBJ2-7; D is unclear. The germline CDR1 and CDR2 sequences are SEHNR and FQNEAQ (reference sequence). The CDR3 is 13 residues long. This CDR3 reads CASAPHGRDEQYF. The CDR3 DNA is TGTGCAAGCGCCCCCCACGGTCGCGACGAGCAGTACTTC.

This clonotype was observed a handful of times. The CDR3 DNA sequence: TGTGCCAGCAGTTCAGGGACTTTTAGCACAGATACGCAGTATTTT. Translation: CASSSGTFSTDTQYF. The chain employs TRBV6-5 and TRBJ2-3, with a weak D call TRBD2 (6 bases). V lost 4 bases to trimming and J lost 0 bases, with 11 bases between them. The CDR3 is 15 residues long. Germline V CDR1 and CDR2: MNHEY, SVGAGI.

This clonotype was detected only a few times. The gene calls are TRBV5-8 and TRBJ2-1; D tentatively fits TRBD1 or TRBD2 (5 bases each). The ends were cut back, 3 bases at V and 5 bases at J, with 18 bases in the middle. Germline lookup yields CDR1 SGHTS and CDR2 YDEGEE. CDR3 length: 16 amino acids. The CDR3 reads CASSSPPGRYNNEQFF. The CDR3 DNA follows: TGTGCCAGCAGCTCCCCACCGGGACGGTATAACAATGAGCAGTTCTTC. The full variable domain, rest sourced from reference TRBV5-8 and TRBJ2-1, is EAGVTQSPTHLIKTRGQQATLRCSPISGHTSVYWYQQALGLGLQFLLWYDEGEERNRGNFPPRFSGRQFPNYSSELNVNALELEDSALYLCASSSPPGRYNNEQFFGPGTRLTVL.

This clonotype was observed a few times. The CDR3 loop is CASSTGQGGNTIYF. CDR3 in DNA: TGTGCCAGCAGTACCGGGCAGGGAGGAAACACCATATATTTT. This rearrangement joins TRBV11-2 to TRBJ1-3, with a weak D call TRBD1 (5 bases). Germline assignment: CDR1 SGHAT and CDR2 FQNNGV. The CDR3 runs 14 residues. Trimming took off 6 bases at V and 4 bases at J, with 13 bases between the two ends.